This record concerns one TCR beta chain sequence. This record comes from a study of technical replicates of blood from a few donors. Some clones are missing from TCRdb's copy, which holds only in-frame ones; the method was immunoSEQ multiplex PCR. Altogether more than 65,000 clones are present, approximately 96% being singletons, with the ten largest covering about 0.31%. Germline CDR1 and CDR2: SSHAT and FNYEAQ (reference sequence). After removal of 1 base from V and 4 bases from J, the junction contained 2 bases not matched to a gene. The CDR3 contains 14 residues. Input material: T cells isolated from PBMCs. The V and J genes are TRBV7-7 and TRBJ2-7; 9 bases are shared with TRBD1. This TCR derives from a human donor in good health. The CDR3 protein is CASSLGTGEYEQYF. The CDR3 bases are TGTGCCAGCAGCTTAGGGACAGGGGAATACGAGCAGTACTTC.